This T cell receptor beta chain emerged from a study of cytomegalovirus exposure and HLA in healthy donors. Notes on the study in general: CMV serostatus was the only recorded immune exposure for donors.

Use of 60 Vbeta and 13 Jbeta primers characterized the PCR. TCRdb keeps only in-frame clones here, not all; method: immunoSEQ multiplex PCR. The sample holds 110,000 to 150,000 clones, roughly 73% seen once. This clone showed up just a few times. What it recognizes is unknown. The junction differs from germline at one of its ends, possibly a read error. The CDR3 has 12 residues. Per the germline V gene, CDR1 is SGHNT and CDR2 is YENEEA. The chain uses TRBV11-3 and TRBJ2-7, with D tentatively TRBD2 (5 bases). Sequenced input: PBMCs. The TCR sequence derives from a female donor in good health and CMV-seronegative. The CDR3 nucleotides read TGTGCCAGCAGCTTAGATGAGGGCAACGAGCGCTTC. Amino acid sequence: CASSLDEGNERF.